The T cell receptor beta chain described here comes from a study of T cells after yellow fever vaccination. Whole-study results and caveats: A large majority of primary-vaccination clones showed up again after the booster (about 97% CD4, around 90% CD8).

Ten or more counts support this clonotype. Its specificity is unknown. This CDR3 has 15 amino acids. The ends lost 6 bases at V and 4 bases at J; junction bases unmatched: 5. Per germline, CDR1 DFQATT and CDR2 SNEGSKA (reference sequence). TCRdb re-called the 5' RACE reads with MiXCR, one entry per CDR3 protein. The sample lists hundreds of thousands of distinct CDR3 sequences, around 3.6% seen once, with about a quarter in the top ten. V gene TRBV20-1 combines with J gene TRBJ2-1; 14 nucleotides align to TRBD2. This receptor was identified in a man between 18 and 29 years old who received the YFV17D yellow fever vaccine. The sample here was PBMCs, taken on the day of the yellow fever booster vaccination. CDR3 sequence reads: CSAGTSGGDYNEQFF. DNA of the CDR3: TGCAGTGCAGGGACTAGCGGGGGCGATTACAATGAGCAGTTCTTC.